This T cell receptor (beta chain) was profiled in a study of blood T cells in healthy people across ages. Germline lookup yields CDR1 SGHTA and CDR2 FQGNSA. V shed 7 bases and J shed 5 bases, with 16 bases lying between them. The CDR3 is 14 residues long. Together with a sample-barcoded 5' primer, a J-beta primer mix was included in a second PCR lasting about 7 to 12 cycles. Via MiXCR, TCRdb re-called the 5' RACE reads, giving one row per CDR3 protein. The sample yields about 1.4 million distinct CDR3 sequences, roughly 59% seen once. This receptor was taken from a young man in good health. V and J are TRBV7-2 and TRBJ2-3, with D possibly being TRBD2 (5 bases). The sequenced sample was blood. CDR3 in amino acids: CASTSRATVDTQYF. In DNA form, the CDR3 reads TGTGCCAGCACCTCGAGGGCTACCGTAGATACGCAGTATTTT.